A selection of T cell receptor beta chains follows, all from one sample in a study of blood T cell repertoires in COVID-19. Using immunoSEQ multiplex PCR, the repertoire was profiled, and TCRdb retains in-frame clones only, with some absent. In the table there are 200,000 to 250,000 clones, roughly 89% of which are singletons. The sequencing input was PBMCs or T cells enriched from blood (not recorded which). The receptors were gathered from a woman in her twenties or thirties with acute COVID-19. CDR3s leave out the opening cysteine and the closing phenylalanine or tryptophan.

CDR3aa: ASRDRDRGLNYGYT
j_gene: TRBJ1-2
v_gene: TRBV2

CDR3aa: ASSEDRVQETQY
j_gene: TRBJ2-5
v_gene: TRBV11-2

CDR3aa: ASTLHSGGEAF
j_gene: TRBJ1-1
v_gene: TRBV12-3/TRBV12-4

CDR3aa: ASSAGQGGLYGYT
j_gene: TRBJ1-2
v_gene: TRBV7-6

CDR3aa: ASSELRGDTQY
j_gene: TRBJ2-3
v_gene: TRBV6-1

CDR3aa: ASSPRPTGVAF
j_gene: TRBJ1-1
v_gene: TRBV5-4

CDR3aa: ASSLDRNQPQH
j_gene: TRBJ1-5
v_gene: TRBV5-8

CDR3aa: ASSIGQNTEAF
j_gene: TRBJ1-1
v_gene: TRBV5-1

CDR3aa: ASSDAQGRGSEAF
j_gene: TRBJ1-1
v_gene: TRBV6-5

CDR3aa: AWSGQGPMYGGYT
j_gene: TRBJ1-2
v_gene: TRBV30

CDR3aa: ASSLEQGGSPEAF
j_gene: TRBJ1-1
v_gene: TRBV7-6

CDR3aa: ASSSDWNTEAF
j_gene: TRBJ1-1
v_gene: TRBV27

CDR3aa: AISESPGEDTQY
j_gene: TRBJ2-3
v_gene: TRBV10-3

CDR3aa: ASSLGTSGGTDTQY
j_gene: TRBJ2-3
v_gene: TRBV11-3